This passage covers 21 T cell receptor beta chains from one sample sequenced in a study of blood T cell repertoires in COVID-19. Only in-frame clones appear in the TCRdb table, and some are missing; sequencing was by immunoSEQ multiplex PCR. The sample shows about 270,000 clones, approximately 81% of them seen only once. The sequenced sample was peripheral blood. The source is a woman aged 60-75 years with active or convalescent COVID-19.

This clone was detected only a few times. The CDR3 DNA sequence: TGTGCCAGCAGCCACTTCTCCGGACAGGGCGACTACGAGCAGTACTTC. Protein: CASSHFSGQGDYEQYF. V is TRBV14 and J is TRBJ2-7, with 8 positions matching TRBD1. With 3 bases clipped from V and 3 bases from J, the junction kept 10 bases outside the gene matches. CDR1 SGHDN and CDR2 FVKESK come from the germline V gene. The CDR3 has 16 residues.

This clone has just a few counts. The V gene is TRBV6-5, the J gene TRBJ1-1; 8 bases align to TRBD1. There are 13 residues in the CDR3. Germline-derived CDR1 and CDR2 are MNHEY and SVGAGI. V trimming: 6 bases; J trimming: 7 bases; junction bases outside the gene matches: 7. This CDR3 is CASRETGENEAFF. The CDR3 DNA follows: TGTGCCAGCAGGGAGACAGGGGAAAATGAAGCTTTCTTT.

In regard to this clone: Because it lacks the conserved phenylalanine or tryptophan at the end, this CDR3 is likely a read error. The DNA is omitted, as the CDR3 cannot be located on it reliably, and the CDR3 follows TCRdb's listing. V gene TRBV23-1 combines with J gene TRBJ1-2; the table names TRBD1, a call not compared with the DNA. TRBV23-1 is assigned to the ORF class and has an uncertain function. The CDR3 contains 15 residues when both ends are counted. CDR3 in amino acids: CASSHRDRRGFRPTG.

The gene calls are TRBV7-9 and TRBJ1-1, with D perhaps TRBD1 (6 bases). Trimming cost V 3 bases and J 4 bases, with 21 bases left between them. The germline CDR1 and CDR2 sequences are SEHNR and FQNEAQ (reference sequence). CDR3 length: 17 amino acids. The CDR3 nucleotides are TGTGCCAGCAGCTTTCCGACTGGTGAAGCCAGGGGCACTGAAGCTTTCTTT. Protein sequence: CASSFPTGEARGTEAFF.

The chain carries TRBV5-1 and TRBJ2-5; D may be TRBD2 (5 bases). V lost 4 bases, J lost 9 bases, and 16 bases lay in between. This CDR3 region has 13 residues. Germline loops: CDR1 SGHRS, CDR2 YFSETQ. In nucleotides, the CDR3 is TGCGCCAGCAGCCGCGCGCCGGAGGACTCCCAGTACTTC. Its translation is CASSRAPEDSQYF.

This clone was observed a handful of times. The V and J genes are TRBV4-1 and TRBJ1-1; weak D call: TRBD1 (5 bases). CDR3 size: 15 residues. V was cut by 3 bases and J by 4 bases, with 15 bases left in between. CDR1 and CDR2 (germline): MGHRA, YSYEKL. The CDR3 region is CASSHQTAVGTEAFF. The CDR3 DNA sequence: TGCGCCAGCAGCCACCAGACAGCCGTCGGCACTGAAGCTTTCTTT.

CDR3 DNA: TGTGCCAACCACCCGGGGGGGCGGTTCTACAATGAGCAGTTCTTC. Its protein product is CANHPGGRFYNEQFF. V and J are TRBV2 and TRBJ2-1, with 8 bases identical to TRBD2. Trimming removed 10 bases from V and 3 bases from J; junction bases left unmatched: 11. Germline V lookup: CDR1 SNHLY, CDR2 FYNNEI. The CDR3 length is 15 residues.

The chain recombines TRBV6-5 with TRBJ2-1, with D perhaps TRBD2 (5 bases). Germline loops: CDR1 MNHEY, CDR2 SVGAGI. With 0 bases removed from V and 0 bases from J, the gap between germline ends came to 6 bases. This CDR3 has 15 residues. The CDR3 loop reads CASSYSGSSYNEQFF. CDR3 sequence (DNA): TGTGCCAGCAGTTACTCGGGGAGCTCCTACAATGAGCAGTTCTTC.

CDR3 amino acids: CASSPPDTLSNQPQHF. For the CDR3, the DNA is TGTGCCAGCTCACCACCGGACACCTTAAGCAATCAGCCCCAGCATTTT. The chain has TRBV18 and TRBJ1-5; possible D gene TRBD1, 5 bases. Trimming pared 0 bases from V and 1 base from J, leaving 10 bases between. From germline, CDR1 is KGHSH and CDR2 LQKENI. The CDR3 extends over 16 amino acids.

The chain combines TRBV6-5 with TRBJ2-5; 7 nucleotides align to TRBD1. Germline V gene data show CDR1 as MNHEY and CDR2 as SVGAGI. V was clipped by 5 bases and J by 4 bases; unmatched bases: 10. There are 15 residues in the CDR3. The CDR3 loop reads CASSRTGTALETQYF. The DNA for the CDR3 is TGTGCCAGCAGTCGAACCGGGACAGCACTAGAGACCCAGTACTTC.

The chain carries TRBV15 and TRBJ1-1; 8 bases are shared with TRBD1. After removal of 4 bases from V and 7 bases from J, the junction contained 8 bases not matched to a gene. The CDR3 sequence is 14 residues long. Germline V lookup: CDR1 LNHNV, CDR2 YYDKDF (reference sequence). CDR3 amino acids: CATSTDRGPYEAFF. CDR3 nucleotide sequence: TGTGCCACCAGCACCGACAGGGGTCCCTATGAAGCTTTCTTT.

V and J are TRBV2 and TRBJ2-3; TRBD1 aligns across 7 bases. This CDR3 spans 14 amino acids. Germline CDR1 SNHLY, CDR2 FYNNEI. V shed 3 bases and J 1 base; nucleotides not matched to a gene: 1. The CDR3 coding sequence is TGTGCCAGCAGTGACGGACAGGGCACAGATACGCAGTATTTT. It yields the protein CASSDGQGTDTQYF.

The chain is built from TRBV5-4 and TRBJ2-1; 13 bases are shared with TRBD2. Germline V gives CDR1 SGHNT, CDR2 YYREEE (reference sequence). The ends lost 4 bases at V and 4 bases at J; junction bases unmatched: 5. CDR3 length: 16 amino acids. CDR3 sequence (DNA): TGTGCCAGCAGCACGCAACTAGCGGGGGGGTACAATGAGCAGTTCTTC. It translates to CASSTQLAGGYNEQFF. The full variable domain, with the rest looked up from reference TRBV5-4 and TRBJ2-1, is ETGVTQSPTHLIKTRGQQVTLRCSSQSGHNTVSWYQQALGQGPQFIFQYYREEENGRGNFPPRFSGLQFPNYSSELNVNALELDDSALYLCASSTQLAGGYNEQFFGPGTRLTVL.

CDR3 region: CASSEDRGRYGYTF. DNA for the CDR3: TGCGCCAGCAGTGAGGACAGGGGCCGCTATGGCTACACCTTC. The genes are TRBV10-2 and TRBJ1-2, with 8 bases aligning to TRBD1. The V gene's germline CDR1 is WSHSY and CDR2 SAAADI. This CDR3 has 14 residues. With V trimmed by 2 bases and J by 4 bases, 3 bases remained unmatched.

This clone was counted between two and nine times. This chain links TRBV7-9 with TRBJ1-2, with 7 bases matching TRBD1. Germline V gives CDR1 SEHNR, CDR2 FQNEAQ (reference sequence). The CDR3 is 16 residues long. V lost 5 bases to trimming and J lost 1 base; unmatched junction nucleotides: 10. This CDR3 reads CASSPREGQINYGYTF. CDR3 DNA: TGTGCCAGCAGCCCACGGGAGGGACAGATTAACTATGGCTACACCTTC. Combining the CDR3 with reference TRBV7-9 and TRBJ1-2 gives the whole variable domain DTGVSQNPRHKITKRGQNVTFRCDPISEHNRLYWYRQTLGQGPEFLTYFQNEAQLEKSRLLSDRFSAERPKGSFSTLEIQRTEQGDSAMYLCASSPREGQINYGYTFGSGTRLTVV.

This rearrangement joins TRBV29-1 to TRBJ1-2; D is perhaps TRBD1 (6 bases). The CDR3 length is 13 residues. Germline assignment: CDR1 SQVTM and CDR2 ANQGSEA. V was cut by 5 bases and J by 0 bases, with 10 bases left in between. CDR3 in DNA: TGCAGCGTTTGGGACACCACTAACTATGGCTACACCTTC. Encoded protein: CSVWDTTNYGYTF.

The rearrangement links TRBV6-1 to TRBJ1-4; 10 bases agree with TRBD1. CDR3 length: 17 amino acids. Germline V lookup: CDR1 MNHNS, CDR2 SASEGT. The V and J ends lost 4 bases and 3 bases, in that order; junction bases with no gene match: 8. CDR3 DNA sequence: TGTGCCAGCAGTGTGGGGGGACAGGGGATAGCTAATGAAAAACTGTTTTTT. Residues: CASSVGGQGIANEKLFF.

This rearrangement joins TRBV11-2 to TRBJ2-7; 13 bases fit TRBD2. With V trimmed by 1 base and J by 2 bases, 5 bases remained unmatched. The CDR3 length is 17 residues. Germline V gene sequence: CDR1 SGHAT, CDR2 FQNNGV. CDR3 nucleotide sequence: TGTGCCAGCAGCTTAGGAGGACTAGCGGGGGCCCCCTACGAGCAGTACTTC. It specifies CASSLGGLAGAPYEQYF. Looking up the rest from reference TRBV11-2 and TRBJ2-7 gives the full variable domain: EAGVAQSPRYKIIEKRQSVAFWCNPISGHATLYWYQQILGQGPKLLIQFQNNGVVDDSQLPKDRFSAERLKGVDSTLKIQPAKLEDSAVYLCASSLGGLAGAPYEQYFGPGTRLTVT.

In nucleotides, the CDR3 is TGTGCCAGCAGTAGATTTAACAGGGGTGGGGACACTGAAGCTTTCTTT. It yields the protein CASSRFNRGGDTEAFF. The V and J genes are TRBV27 and TRBJ1-1, with 7 bases that match TRBD1. J was trimmed by 3 bases and V by 5 bases; bases with no gene match: 12. Per germline, CDR1 MNHEY and CDR2 SMNVEV (reference sequence). This CDR3 has 16 residues.

This clone came up a few times. The CDR3 DNA reads TGTGCCAGCAACAGACGGGGGATACCCCAGCATTTT. Protein sequence: CASNRRGIPQHF. The V gene is TRBV7-9, the J gene TRBJ1-5; maybe TRBD1 (5 bases). V lost 7 bases and J 10 bases, leaving 14 bases between the germline ends. The CDR3 consists of 12 residues. The germline V gene has CDR1 SEHNR and CDR2 FQNEAQ (reference sequence).

This sequence joins TRBV24-1 and TRBJ2-5; D possibly corresponds to TRBD1 (5 bases). The ends were cut back, 4 bases at V and 2 bases at J, with 13 bases in the middle. The CDR3 is 15 amino acids. From germline, CDR1 is KGHDR and CDR2 SFDVKD. CDR3 coding DNA: TGTGCCACCAGTGACCCCCGACAGAGACAAGAGACCCAGTACTTC. This translates into CATSDPRQRQETQYF.